This T cell receptor (beta chain) comes out of a study of T cells in Graves' hyperthyroidism and ophthalmopathy. Study outcomes and limitations: A model using 13 V-J features told ophthalmopathy apart from stable hyperthyroidism.

Regarding this clonotype: Antigen: not known.

Hyperthyroidism patients were newly diagnosed, had disease duration under 2 months, and were aged 18 to 65 years. Diagnostic assessment was based on clinical symptoms, serum thyroxine and TRAb, thyroid ultrasound and orbital computed tomography. Amplified TCR beta CDR3 regions derived from RNA transcripts. TCR CDR3 regions were first amplified by RT-PCR with HTBI primers. TCRdb called the multiplex PCR reads again in MiXCR, with one record for every CDR3 protein. The sample comprises around 250,000 distinct CDR3 sequences, about 14% of which are singletons, and 10% to 15% rests with the top ten. The CDR3 has 14 amino acids. V lost 9 bases, J lost 7 bases, and 9 bases stayed unmatched.

The J gene is TRBJ2-7, the V gene TRBV12-3 or TRBV12-4, with 13 positions matching TRBD2. The TCR originated in a middle-aged woman with Graves' hyperthyroidism that later progressed to Graves' ophthalmopathy. The sample was blood. CDR3 DNA sequence: TGTGCCAGTTGGTCCGGGACTAGCGGGGTGGAGCAGTACTTC. It codes for CASWSGTSGVEQYF.